Listed here are 8 T cell receptor beta chains from one sample, sequenced in a study of cytomegalovirus exposure and HLA in healthy donors. The PCR was carried out with 60 Vbeta primers and 13 Jbeta primers. Measured with immunoSEQ multiplex PCR; TCRdb has only the in-frame clones, and not every one. The sample shows under 150,000 clones, roughly 83% of them seen only once. Material for sequencing was PBMCs. These receptors came from a girl aged 2 to 9 in good health and CMV-seronegative.

The rearrangement links TRBV5-1 to TRBJ2-1; TRBD1 is a possible D gene (7 bases). Germline loops: CDR1 SGHRS, CDR2 YFSETQ. The V end was cut by 7 bases, the J end by 4 bases, with 15 bases between. The CDR3 extends over 14 amino acids. The CDR3 region has the DNA TGCGCCAGCCGCCCCAGGGGGGAATACAATGAGCAGTTCTTC. Its translation: CASRPRGEYNEQFF.

This chain connects TRBV6-5 to TRBJ2-1; a possible D gene is TRBD2 (6 bases). The ends were cut back, 6 bases at V and 8 bases at J, with 17 bases in the middle. CDR1 and CDR2 from the germline V gene are MNHEY and SVGAGI. The CDR3 has 14 amino acids. CDR3 protein: CASRPRRGWDEQFF. The CDR3 DNA is TGTGCCAGCAGACCCCGGCGGGGATGGGATGAGCAGTTCTTC.

V gene TRBV6-5 combines with J gene TRBJ2-7; D perhaps matches TRBD1 (6 bases). V was shortened by 4 bases and J by 3 bases, with 10 bases between the two germline ends. The germline gives CDR1 MNHEY, CDR2 SVGAGI. This CDR3 comprises 13 residues. In DNA form, the CDR3 reads TGTGCCAGCAGTTTGGTAGGGGGCTACGAGCAGTACTTC. Translation gives CASSLVGGYEQYF.

The rearrangement uses TRBV5-1 and TRBJ2-7; 7 bases match TRBD2. With V trimmed by 1 base and J by 7 bases, 11 bases remained unmatched. The CDR3 totals 15 residues. Germline-derived CDR1 and CDR2 are SGHRS and YFSETQ. The CDR3, as DNA: TGCGCCAGCAGCTTGAGCGGGAAACCCACCGGGGAGCAGTACTTC. This sequence encodes CASSLSGKPTGEQYF. The full variable domain, its missing parts supplied by reference TRBV5-1 and TRBJ2-7, is KAGVTQTPRYLIKTRGQQVTLSCSPISGHRSVSWYQQTPGQGLQFLFEYFSETQRNKGNFPGRFSGRQFSNSRSEMNVSTLELGDSALYLCASSLSGKPTGEQYFGPGTRLTVT.

This rearrangement joins TRBV27 to TRBJ1-5; 8 bases align to TRBD1. The trim removed 8 bases at V and 0 bases at J, leaving 6 bases unmatched. Germline V lookup: CDR1 MNHEY, CDR2 SMNVEV (reference sequence). The CDR3 loop spans 15 amino acids. The CDR3 region is CASQGAAYSNQPQHF. The CDR3 DNA reads TGTGCCAGCCAGGGGGCAGCGTATAGCAATCAGCCCCAGCATTTT.

This rearrangement joins TRBV5-4 to TRBJ1-1; 11 bases are shared with TRBD1. V was clipped by 4 bases and J by 6 bases; unmatched bases: 11. In germline, CDR1 is SGHNT, CDR2 YYREEE (reference sequence). This CDR3 comprises 16 residues. CDR3 protein: CASSPYQGTGGAEAFF. The CDR3 nucleotides read TGTGCCAGCAGCCCATACCAGGGGACAGGGGGGGCTGAAGCTTTCTTT.

The CDR3 here is CASSTGTSGGETQYF. The CDR3 DNA reads TGTGCCAGCAGCACCGGGACTAGCGGGGGAGAGACCCAGTACTTC. This sequence joins TRBV9 and TRBJ2-5, with 14 bases identical to TRBD2. Germline V gene sequence: CDR1 SGDLS, CDR2 YYNGEE. This CDR3 is built from 15 residues. V shed 4 bases, J shed 4 bases, and the junction held 3 bases outside the gene matches.

Written as DNA, the CDR3 is TGTGCCAGCAGTTACTACTTTCGAGACTCAGACAATGAGCAGTTCTTC. It encodes CASSYYFRDSDNEQFF. The chain carries TRBV6-5 and TRBJ2-1; no definite D call. This CDR3 has 16 amino acids. V was shortened by 1 base and J by 5 bases, with 15 bases between the two germline ends. Germline V gene lookup returns CDR1 MNHEY and CDR2 SVGAGI.